These T cell receptor beta chains were read from a single sample in a study of blood T cell repertoires in COVID-19. Assay: immunoSEQ multiplex PCR; the TCRdb copy retains only in-frame clones and omits some. The data contain around 300,000 clones, 89% of them seen just once; the ten biggest clones take up 1.7%. Sequenced: PBMCs or T cells enriched from blood (not recorded which). These receptors originate from a woman aged 35 to 49 who had recovered from COVID-19. The CDR3 runs from the conserved cysteine through the conserved F or W. A D gene is named only where the DNA matches it firmly. Clone size is not always given. Where it is, it says once, few, many or a class for expanded clones.

j_gene: TRBJ1-1
v_gene: TRBV5-1
d_gene: TRBD1
abundance: once
CDR3aa: CASSLIGQGNTEAFF
CDR3nt: TGCGCCAGCAGCTTGATCGGACAGGGGAACACTGAAGCTTTCTTT

j_gene: TRBJ2-7
v_gene: TRBV6-5
d_gene: TRBD1
abundance: -
CDR3aa: CASSQTGTGGPFYF
CDR3nt: TGTGCCAGCAGCCAAACCGGGACAGGGGGCCCTTTTTACTTC

j_gene: TRBJ1-2
v_gene: TRBV19
d_gene: TRBD1
abundance: once
CDR3aa: CASSPRDRGTIYGYTF
CDR3nt: TGTGCCAGTAGTCCACGGGACAGGGGAACCATTTATGGCTACACCTTC

j_gene: TRBJ1-2
v_gene: TRBV7-9
d_gene: -
abundance: -
CDR3aa: CASSLEAGFYGYTF
CDR3nt: TGTGCCAGCAGCTTAGAAGCGGGCTTCTATGGCTACACCTTC

j_gene: TRBJ1-2
v_gene: TRBV9
d_gene: -
abundance: -
CDR3aa: CASSGQASNYGYTF
CDR3nt: TGTGCCAGCAGCGGACAGGCTTCTAACTATGGCTACACCTTC

j_gene: TRBJ1-1
v_gene: TRBV5-5
d_gene: TRBD1
abundance: -
CDR3aa: CASSLTGGTEAFF
CDR3nt: TGTGCCAGCAGCTTGACAGGGGGCACTGAAGCTTTCTTT

j_gene: TRBJ1-3
v_gene: TRBV7-2
d_gene: -
abundance: few
CDR3aa: CASSLGPTRGSGNTIYF
CDR3nt: TGTGCCAGCAGCTTAGGCCCCACCAGGGGCTCTGGAAACACCATATATTTT

j_gene: TRBJ2-1
v_gene: TRBV5-1
d_gene: TRBD2
abundance: -
CDR3aa: CASSLPGTSANRDEQFF
CDR3nt: TGCGCCAGCAGCTTGCCCGGGACTAGCGCCAACAGGGATGAGCAGTTCTTC

j_gene: TRBJ2-7
v_gene: TRBV2
d_gene: TRBD1
abundance: once
CDR3aa: CASSERTGIPYEQYF
CDR3nt: TGTGCCAGCAGTGAAAGGACAGGGATCCCCTACGAGCAGTACTTC

j_gene: TRBJ2-7
v_gene: TRBV19
d_gene: TRBD2
abundance: -
CDR3aa: CASSPSPPTSGSRWYF
CDR3nt: TGTGCCAGTAGTCCCTCTCCCCCTACTAGCGGGAGTAGATGGTACTTC

j_gene: TRBJ1-2
v_gene: TRBV29-1
d_gene: TRBD1
abundance: -
CDR3aa: CSVGTGTNYGYTF
CDR3nt: TGCAGCGTTGGGACAGGGACGAACTATGGCTACACCTTC

j_gene: TRBJ2-3
v_gene: TRBV5-5
d_gene: TRBD2
abundance: once
CDR3aa: CASSVTLSGRGTDTQYF
CDR3nt: TGTGCCAGCAGCGTAACCCTTAGCGGGAGGGGCACAGATACGCAGTATTTT

j_gene: TRBJ1-2
v_gene: TRBV19
d_gene: -
abundance: -
CDR3aa: CASSADTWKGGYTF
CDR3nt: TGTGCCAGTAGTGCAGATACCTGGAAGGGGGGCTACACCTTC

j_gene: TRBJ1-1
v_gene: TRBV6-2/TRBV6-3
d_gene: TRBD1
abundance: few
CDR3aa: CASSYDRGREAFF
CDR3nt: TGTGCCAGCAGTTACGACAGGGGGCGCGAAGCTTTCTTT

j_gene: TRBJ1-5
v_gene: TRBV24-1
d_gene: -
abundance: -
CDR3aa: CATSAAGGPINQPQHF
CDR3nt: TGTGCCACCAGTGCCGCGGGGGGTCCAATCAATCAGCCCCAGCATTTT

j_gene: TRBJ2-2
v_gene: TRBV9
d_gene: -
abundance: few
CDR3aa: CASSLTVTRPRAGELFF
CDR3nt: TGTGCCAGCAGCCTTACCGTTACAAGGCCTCGGGCCGGGGAGCTGTTTTTT

j_gene: TRBJ1-2
v_gene: TRBV27
d_gene: -
abundance: -
CDR3aa: CASSLSGGKNRPGGYTF
CDR3nt: TGTGCCAGCAGTTTATCGGGGGGGAAAAACCGCCCGGGCGGCTACACCTTC

j_gene: TRBJ1-2
v_gene: TRBV7-8
d_gene: TRBD1
abundance: -
CDR3aa: CASSLEGAYGYTF
CDR3nt: TGTGCCAGCAGCTTAGAGGGGGCATATGGCTACACCTTC

j_gene: TRBJ2-3
v_gene: TRBV29-1
d_gene: -
abundance: -
CDR3aa: CSIIRGWSSTDTQYF
CDR3nt: TGCAGCATTATACGCGGGTGGTCTAGCACAGATACGCAGTATTTT

j_gene: TRBJ2-7
v_gene: TRBV9
d_gene: -
abundance: -
CDR3aa: CASSPGASSYEQYF
CDR3nt: TGTGCCAGCAGCCCAGGGGCGTCCTCCTACGAGCAGTACTTC

j_gene: TRBJ1-1
v_gene: TRBV12-5
d_gene: -
abundance: -
CDR3aa: CASGPDWMNTEAFF
CDR3nt: TGTGCTAGTGGCCCGGACTGGATGAACACTGAAGCTTTCTTT

j_gene: TRBJ2-3
v_gene: TRBV2
d_gene: -
abundance: -
CDR3aa: CASWGTSSTDTQYF
CDR3nt: TGTGCCAGCTGGGGGACATCTAGCACAGATACGCAGTATTTT

j_gene: TRBJ2-1
v_gene: TRBV2
d_gene: -
abundance: -
CDR3aa: CASSEIAYEQFF
CDR3nt: TGTGCCAGCAGTGAAATAGCGTATGAGCAGTTCTTC

j_gene: TRBJ1-2
v_gene: TRBV6-2/TRBV6-3
d_gene: -
abundance: -
CDR3aa: CASSSDRAIKANYGYTF
CDR3nt: TGTGCCAGCAGCTCGGACAGAGCGATAAAAGCTAACTATGGCTACACCTTC

j_gene: TRBJ2-7
v_gene: TRBV19
d_gene: -
abundance: -
CDR3aa: CASRRDQGSSYEQYF
CDR3nt: TGTGCCAGTAGACGGGACCAGGGGAGCTCCTACGAGCAGTACTTC

j_gene: TRBJ2-7
v_gene: TRBV5-4
d_gene: -
abundance: -
CDR3aa: CASSLNRAPSYEQYF
CDR3nt: TGTGCCAGCAGCCTTAACAGGGCCCCCTCCTACGAGCAGTACTTC

j_gene: TRBJ1-1
v_gene: TRBV6-5
d_gene: -
abundance: few
CDR3aa: CASTLTNTEAFF
CDR3nt: TGTGCCAGCACCTTGACTAACACTGAAGCTTTCTTT

j_gene: TRBJ1-1
v_gene: TRBV3-1/TRBV3-2
d_gene: -
abundance: -
CDR3aa: CASSPFEGNTEAFF
CDR3nt: TGTGCCAGCAGCCCTTTCGAGGGGAACACTGAAGCTTTCTTT

j_gene: TRBJ1-1
v_gene: TRBV7-2
d_gene: TRBD1
abundance: -
CDR3aa: CASSLKGQGATEAFF
CDR3nt: TGTGCCAGCAGCTTAAAGGGACAGGGGGCAACTGAAGCTTTCTTT

j_gene: TRBJ2-1
v_gene: TRBV21-1
d_gene: -
abundance: -
CDR3aa: CASSKVGARDYNEQFF
CDR3nt: TGTGCCAGCAGCAAAGTTGGGGCTAGGGACTACAATGAGCAGTTCTTC

j_gene: TRBJ1-5
v_gene: TRBV19
d_gene: TRBD1
abundance: -
CDR3aa: CASSSDREAQPQHF
CDR3nt: TGTGCCAGTAGTTCCGACAGGGAGGCTCAGCCCCAGCATTTT

j_gene: TRBJ2-7
v_gene: TRBV6-5
d_gene: TRBD1
abundance: -
CDR3aa: CASGRDRAGEQYF
CDR3nt: TGTGCCAGCGGTAGGGACAGGGCCGGCGAGCAGTACTTC

j_gene: TRBJ1-3
v_gene: TRBV7-9
d_gene: TRBD1
abundance: few
CDR3aa: CASSDRASGNTIYF
CDR3nt: TGTGCCAGCAGCGACAGGGCCTCTGGAAACACCATATATTTT

j_gene: TRBJ1-1
v_gene: TRBV2
d_gene: -
abundance: -
CDR3aa: CATTPGEGSEAFF
CDR3nt: TGTGCCACGACACCAGGGGAGGGGAGTGAAGCTTTCTTT